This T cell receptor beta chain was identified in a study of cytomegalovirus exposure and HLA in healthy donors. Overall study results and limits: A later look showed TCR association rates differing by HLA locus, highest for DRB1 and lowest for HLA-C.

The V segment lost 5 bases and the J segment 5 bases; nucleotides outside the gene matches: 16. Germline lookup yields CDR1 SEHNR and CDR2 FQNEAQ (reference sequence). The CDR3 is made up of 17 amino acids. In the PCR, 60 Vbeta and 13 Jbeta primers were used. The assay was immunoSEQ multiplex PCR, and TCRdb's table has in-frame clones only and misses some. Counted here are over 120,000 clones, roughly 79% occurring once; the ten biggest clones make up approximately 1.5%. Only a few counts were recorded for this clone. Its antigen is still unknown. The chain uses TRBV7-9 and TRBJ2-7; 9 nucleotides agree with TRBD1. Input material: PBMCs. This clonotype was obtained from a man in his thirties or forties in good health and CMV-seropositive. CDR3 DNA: TGTGCCAGCAGCGCCTACGGACAGGGGTCCCAGGCCGACGAGCAGTACTTC. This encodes CASSAYGQGSQADEQYF.